This T cell receptor (beta chain) comes out of a study of T cells in Graves' hyperthyroidism and ophthalmopathy. Study context: Peripheral blood was acquired at first diagnosis, ahead of any therapy whatsoever.

TCR beta CDR3 regions were amplified from RNA. RT-PCR in the first round (using the HTBI primer set) targeted the TCR CDR3. MiXCR was run by TCRdb on the multiplex PCR reads, yielding one entry per CDR3 protein. The data hold about 600,000 distinct CDR3 sequences, with more than 14% observed a single time. Trimming took off 0 bases at V and 4 bases at J, with 9 bases between the two ends. This CDR3 spans 14 amino acids. Germline assignment: CDR1 SQVTM and CDR2 ANQGSEA. Uncontrolled infection, other autoimmune disease, pregnancy or lactation barred patients from enrollment. The authors took PBMCs from 10 ml fresh peripheral blood.

V gene TRBV29-1 combines with J gene TRBJ1-4; D call uncertain. The sample consisted of blood. This clonotype was obtained from a woman aged 50 to 60 with Graves' ophthalmopathy. DNA for the CDR3: TGCAGCGTTGAAGACGTAGGATTTAATGAAAAACTGTTTTTT. It yields the protein CSVEDVGFNEKLFF.